The 28 T cell receptor beta chains reported below all come from one sample, sequenced in a study of OX40 agonist ivuxolimab in advanced cancers. Generated by immunoSEQ multiplex PCR, the TCRdb table keeps only in-frame clones and is missing some. The profile shows approximately 8,200 clones, roughly 90% of them singletons. The material was CD4+ or CD8+ T cells sorted from blood, obtained in a trial of the OX40 agonist ivuxolimab. The origin of the receptors is an adult with an advanced solid tumor such as melanoma, head and neck, liver or kidney cancer.

J is TRBJ2-7 and V is TRBV7-9; the D is unclear. This CDR3 spans 14 amino acids. Trimming stripped 5 bases from V and 2 bases from J, with 13 bases between. Germline V lookup: CDR1 SEHNR, CDR2 FQNEAQ (reference sequence). The CDR3 region is CASSPPVAAYEQYF. CDR3 DNA sequence: TGTGCCAGCAGCCCCCCCGTGGCGGCCTACGAGCAGTACTTC.

Remarks on this clone: An end of the junction differs from the germline gene, which may be a read error. The V and J genes are TRBV6-5 and TRBJ2-1; D is ambiguous. Germline V gene sequence: CDR1 MNHEY, CDR2 SVGAGI. This CDR3 contains 13 residues. DNA for the CDR3: TGTGCCAGCAGTAAAGACCCCGGTCTCGGCTCGGTCTTC. This translates into CASSKDPGLGSVF.

The chain employs TRBV9 and TRBJ2-1, with D uncertain. Deletions cut 0 bases from V and 8 bases from J, with 12 bases between. Germline assignment: CDR1 SGDLS and CDR2 YYNGEE. The CDR3 is 14 residues long. CDR3 sequence reads: CASSVGGSSDEQFF. CDR3 sequence (DNA): TGTGCCAGCAGCGTAGGAGGCAGCTCGGATGAGCAGTTCTTC.

The CDR3 nucleotides read TGTGCCAGCAGCTATACAGGGGATGGCTACACCTTC. Encoded protein: CASSYTGDGYTF. The chain links TRBV7-9 to TRBJ1-2, with 7 bases that match TRBD1. Germline V gene data show CDR1 as SEHNR and CDR2 as FQNEAQ (reference sequence). The CDR3 has 12 amino acids. Trimming at V came to 4 bases and at J to 6 bases, leaving 2 bases not matched to a gene.

The CDR3 DNA reads TGTGCCAGCAGTTACACTAAGCGGAATCAAGAGACCCAGTACTTC. This sequence encodes CASSYTKRNQETQYF. The V gene is TRBV6-5, the J gene TRBJ2-5; D might be TRBD2 (5 bases). Trimming took 2 bases from V and 2 from J, leaving 12 bases between them. Germline V gene data show CDR1 as MNHEY and CDR2 as SVGAGI. The CDR3 spans 15 residues.

The chain combines TRBV7-9 with TRBJ2-1; 12 positions match TRBD1. The trim removed 3 bases at V and 8 bases at J, leaving 5 bases unmatched. The CDR3 totals 15 residues. The germline V gene has CDR1 SEHNR and CDR2 FQNEAQ (reference sequence). This chain's CDR3 is CASSFPGQGAYEQFF. The CDR3 DNA follows: TGTGCCAGCAGCTTCCCGGGACAGGGGGCCTATGAGCAGTTCTTC.

As for this clone: The sample has other DNA sequences that encode this CDR3 too. The CDR3 sequence is CASSETRGSQPQHF. The DNA for the CDR3 is TGCGCCAGCAGTGAGACGAGGGGCAGTCAGCCCCAGCATTTT. This chain links TRBV10-2 with TRBJ1-5, with D possibly matching TRBD1 (5 bases). The CDR3 consists of 14 residues. V lost 2 bases to trimming and J lost 6 bases, with 11 bases between them. In germline, CDR1 is WSHSY, CDR2 SAAADI.

The J gene is TRBJ2-5, the V gene TRBV4-1, with D perhaps given as TRBD1 or TRBD2 (6 bases each). The germline V and J ends were trimmed by 0 bases and 5 bases, with 10 bases remaining between them. The CDR3 contains 14 residues. Germline lookup yields CDR1 MGHRA and CDR2 YSYEKL. The CDR3 spells CASSQEGGRETQYF. For the CDR3, the DNA is TGCGCCAGCAGCCAAGAGGGGGGCCGGGAGACCCAGTACTTC.

The chain links TRBV29-1 to TRBJ2-2, with D hard to call. Germline V gene data show CDR1 as SQVTM and CDR2 as ANQGSEA. CDR3 length: 11 amino acids. Trimming took off 5 bases at V and 5 bases at J, with 6 bases between the two ends. CDR3 bases: TGCAGCGTTCGGCAGACCGGGGAGCTGTTTTTT. It specifies CSVRQTGELFF.

The J gene is TRBJ2-7, the V gene TRBV7-9; D call uncertain. This CDR3 is built from 14 residues. Per germline, CDR1 SEHNR and CDR2 FQNEAQ (reference sequence). V lost 3 bases, J lost 12 bases, and 21 bases lay in between. The CDR3 reads CASSLPQDGVRRYF. Here the CDR3 DNA reads TGTGCCAGCAGCTTGCCGCAGGACGGCGTTAGACGGTACTTC.

This sequence joins TRBV9 and TRBJ2-1, with 9 bases fitting TRBD2. CDR1 is SGDLS and CDR2 is YYNGEE in the germline V gene. The CDR3 loop spans 16 amino acids. The ends lost 3 bases at V and 8 bases at J; junction bases unmatched: 12. The CDR3 is CASSAYSAGGFHEQFF. The CDR3 DNA reads as TGTGCCAGCAGCGCATACTCAGCGGGAGGTTTCCATGAGCAGTTCTTC.

V and J are TRBV27 and TRBJ1-1, with unresolved D. Trimming cost V 5 bases and J 5 bases, with 12 bases left between them. In germline, CDR1 is MNHEY, CDR2 SMNVEV (reference sequence). This CDR3 comprises 13 residues. CDR3 sequence reads: CASSPLGGTEAFF. CDR3 DNA: TGTGCCAGCAGTCCTTTGGGTGGGACTGAAGCTTTCTTT.

This sequence joins TRBV7-9 and TRBJ1-3; D not certain. This CDR3 is 15 amino acids long. V lost 6 bases and J 0 bases, leaving 12 bases between the germline ends. Per germline, CDR1 SEHNR and CDR2 FQNEAQ (reference sequence). This CDR3 reads CASRLRGHSGNTIYF. The CDR3 DNA reads as TGTGCCAGCAGGTTACGGGGTCACTCTGGAAACACCATATATTTT.

Notes on this clone: The junction departs from germline at one end; a sequencing error may be responsible. This chain connects TRBV7-7 to TRBJ2-5; 8 bases align to TRBD1. In germline, CDR1 is SSHAT, CDR2 FNYEAQ (reference sequence). The length of the CDR3 is 17 residues. The CDR3 DNA reads TGTGCTAGCAGCTTAGCATTCCACGACAGGGGTTTGGAGACCCAGTACTTC. Its translation is CASSLAFHDRGLETQYF.

The V call is TRBV7-6, the J call TRBJ2-3; TRBD2 matches at 7 bases. Losses at the gene ends were 2 bases for V and 3 bases for J; bases not matched to a gene: 17. CDR3 size: 19 residues. CDR1 is SGHVS and CDR2 is FNYEAQ in the germline V gene. CDR3 coding DNA: TGTGCCAGCAGCTTATCAGGAGCGGGAATGGGTAGTTTAACAGATACGCAGTATTTT. Protein product: CASSLSGAGMGSLTDTQYF.

The chain combines TRBV7-9 with TRBJ2-2; either TRBD1 or TRBD2 may fit D (5 bases each). CDR3 length: 13 amino acids. Trimming removed 5 bases from V and 7 bases from J, with 11 bases in between. The germline gives CDR1 SEHNR, CDR2 FQNEAQ (reference sequence). The CDR3 loop reads CASSPLGDGELFF. The CDR3 region has the DNA TGTGCCAGCAGCCCTTTGGGGGACGGGGAGCTGTTTTTT.

Relative to its sample, this clone is hyperexpanded (1% or more). The junction differs from germline at one of its ends, possibly a read error. The chain combines TRBV7-7 with TRBJ2-5; D is perhaps TRBD1 (6 bases). The V gene's germline CDR1 is SSHAT and CDR2 FNYEAQ (reference sequence). The CDR3 contains 19 residues. CDR3 bases: TGTGCTAGCAGCTTAGGGGGTTTTGGCAGGGTAAGCCAAAGAGAGACCCAGTACTTC. This codes for CASSLGGFGRVSQRETQYF.

This chain joins TRBV7-9 and TRBJ2-1; 9 bases are shared with TRBD2. The CDR3 sequence is 15 residues long. CDR1 is SEHNR and CDR2 is FQNEAQ in the germline V gene (reference sequence). Trimming cost V 10 bases and J 1 base; bases outside gene matches: 8. This CDR3 reads CANQGSGGSYNEQFF. In nucleotides, the CDR3 is TGTGCCAACCAGGGTAGCGGGGGTTCCTACAATGAGCAGTTCTTC.

The CDR3 DNA is TGTGCCAGCAGGGGACTCCAGGGCACAGATACGCAGTATTTT. As protein: CASRGLQGTDTQYF. V is TRBV2 and J is TRBJ2-3, with D tentatively TRBD2 (6 bases). Germline V lookup: CDR1 SNHLY, CDR2 FYNNEI. This CDR3 has 14 amino acids. V was cut by 6 bases and J by 1 base, with 11 bases left in between.

The chain employs TRBV5-1 and TRBJ2-5, with 9 bases matching TRBD2. Germline values: CDR1 SGHRS, CDR2 YFSETQ. The CDR3 is 14 amino acids. V lost 1 base, J lost 4 bases, and 2 bases stayed unmatched. DNA for the CDR3: TGCGCCAGCAGCTTGAGCGGGAGGCCAGAGACCCAGTACTTC. Translation gives CASSLSGRPETQYF.

The chain couples TRBV9 to TRBJ2-5; TRBD1 might be the D (6 bases). CDR1 SGDLS and CDR2 YYNGEE come from the germline V gene. The V gene lost 0 bases and the J gene lost 5 bases, with 14 bases spanning the gap. This CDR3 comprises 15 residues. The CDR3 spells CASSVEGGGFETQYF. CDR3 nucleotides: TGTGCCAGCAGCGTAGAGGGTGGGGGCTTTGAGACCCAGTACTTC. Complete variable domain (other parts from reference TRBV9 and TRBJ2-5): DSGVTQTPKHLITATGQRVTLRCSPRSGDLSVYWYQQSLDQGLQFLIQYYNGEERAKGNILERFSAQQFPDLHSELNLSSLELGDSALYFCASSVEGGGFETQYFGPGTRLLVL.

This clone came up a few times. In DNA, the CDR3 is TGTGCCAGTAGTATGGGGGGTGGGAGCAATCAGCCCCAGCATTTT. Amino acids: CASSMGGGSNQPQHF. The rearrangement uses TRBV19 and TRBJ1-5; TRBD1 is a possible D gene (5 bases). Trimming stripped 3 bases from V and 1 base from J, with 10 bases between. This CDR3 comprises 15 residues. Germline CDR1 is LNHDA and CDR2 is SQIVND (reference sequence).

The chain combines TRBV7-2 with TRBJ1-1; 8 bases line up with TRBD1. Germline V gene data show CDR1 as SGHTA and CDR2 as FQGNSA. Trimming took 3 bases from V and 4 from J; bases not matched to a gene: 7. The CDR3 is made up of 15 amino acids. The CDR3 DNA reads TGTGCCAGCAGCTTTGCAGGGGGCATAGGCACTGAAGCTTTCTTT. This encodes CASSFAGGIGTEAFF. The whole variable domain, filled in from reference TRBV7-2 and TRBJ1-1, reads GAGVSQSPSNKVTEKGKDVELRCDPISGHTALYWYRQSLGQGLEFLIYFQGNSAPDKSGLPSDRFSAERTGGSVSTLTIQRTQQEDSAVYLCASSFAGGIGTEAFFGQGTRLTVV.

The V gene is TRBV9, the J gene TRBJ2-2; TRBD2 matches 9 bases. This CDR3 contains 18 residues. Germline V CDR1 and CDR2: SGDLS, YYNGEE. V shed 1 base and J 2 bases; nucleotides not matched to a gene: 9. This chain's CDR3 is CASSVPGGLASNTGELFF. DNA of the CDR3: TGTGCCAGCAGCGTACCCGGAGGACTAGCGAGTAACACCGGGGAGCTGTTTTTT.

The chain links TRBV10-1 to TRBJ2-2, with D tentatively TRBD1 (6 bases). This CDR3 contains 13 residues. The ends were cut back, 6 bases at V and 3 bases at J, with 8 bases in the middle. Per germline, CDR1 WNHNN and CDR2 SYGVQD (reference sequence). Here the CDR3 DNA reads TGCGCCAGCAGACAGGGATACACCGGGGAGCTGTTTTTT. As protein: CASRQGYTGELFF.

This clone has only a few counts. The genes are TRBV29-1 and TRBJ2-7; 8 positions agree with TRBD2. Germline CDR1 and CDR2: SQVTM and ANQGSEA. The CDR3 runs to 12 residues. With V trimmed by 7 bases and J by 2 bases, 4 bases remained unmatched. CDR3 bases: TGCAGCGCTTTGACTAGCGCCTACGAGCAGTACTTC. Translated: CSALTSAYEQYF.

The J gene is TRBJ1-2, the V gene TRBV5-6; the D gene is possibly TRBD1 (5 bases). Germline CDR1 is SGHDT and CDR2 is YYEEEE. Trimming cost V 1 base and J 2 bases, with 15 bases left between them. The CDR3 spans 16 residues. CDR3 nucleotides: TGTGCCAGCAGCTTGTATTACCAGGGAGGCAACTATGGCTACACCTTC. Its protein product is CASSLYYQGGNYGYTF.

This clone was observed a handful of times. CDR3 sequence (DNA): TGTGCCAGCAGCTTTCCCGGAGAAGATGGCACCGGGGAGCTGTTTTTT. Translated: CASSFPGEDGTGELFF. The rearrangement joins TRBV7-9 to TRBJ2-2; D is ambiguous. The CDR3 sequence is 16 residues long. The germline V and J ends were trimmed by 3 bases and 4 bases, with 15 bases remaining between them. CDR1 is SEHNR and CDR2 is FQNEAQ in the germline V gene (reference sequence).